These 14 T cell receptor beta chains originate from one sample sequenced in a study of CD8 T cells in ankylosing spondylitis. TCRdb ran MiXCR on the 5' RACE reads and lists one entry per CDR3 protein. The sample includes approximately 500,000 distinct CDR3 sequences, 9.5% to 15% seen only once; the top ten take around 6.8%. No antigens are known for them. Whole-study findings and limits: Ankylosing spondylitis blood seemed to carry a telltale TCR beta motif made of eight or nine highly homologous variants.

The source material was blood, either unsorted or a sorted T cell fraction (not recorded which). The receptors come from a male donor with ankylosing spondylitis.

Only a few counts were recorded for this clonotype. The genes are TRBV24-1 and TRBJ1-1, with D perhaps matching TRBD1 (6 bases). The V gene lost 4 bases and the J gene lost 0 bases, with 11 bases spanning the gap. The germline gives CDR1 KGHDR, CDR2 SFDVKD. The CDR3 contains 15 residues. Here the CDR3 reads CATSEGRGVNTEAFF. The CDR3 DNA reads TGTGCCACCAGTGAGGGCAGGGGAGTGAACACTGAAGCTTTCTTT.

The chain carries TRBV29-1 and TRBJ2-1, with D possibly TRBD1 on 5 matching bases. The CDR3 runs 13 residues. Germline loops: CDR1 SQVTM, CDR2 ANQGSEA. The CDR3 coding sequence is TGCACAATCTCAGGGCTTAGGTGGAATGAGCAGTTCTTC. It translates to CTISGLRWNEQFF.

The table lists this clonotype with a count of one. The V gene is TRBV6-1, the J gene TRBJ2-5; 11 bases agree with TRBD1. V trimming: 6 bases; J trimming: 4 bases; junction bases outside the gene matches: 4. The CDR3 loop spans 14 amino acids. Looked up from germline, CDR1 is MNHNS and CDR2 is SASEGT. Written as DNA, the CDR3 is TGTGCCAGCAGACCGGGACAGGGGGGAGAGACCCAGTACTTC. Translated: CASRPGQGGETQYF.

The V and J genes are TRBV18 and TRBJ2-1, with 9 bases lining up with TRBD1. The germline CDR1 and CDR2 sequences are KGHSH and LQKENI. V shed 0 bases and J 8 bases; nucleotides not matched to a gene: 5. This CDR3 has 15 residues. The DNA of the CDR3 is TGTGCCAGCTCACCACCGGGACAGGGTTACCATGAGCAGTTCTTC. Translated: CASSPPGQGYHEQFF.

This clonotype was counted a few times. V gene TRBV5-4 combines with J gene TRBJ2-1; D gene uncertain. Looked up from germline, CDR1 is SGHNT and CDR2 is YYREEE (reference sequence). Trimming pared 0 bases from V and 12 bases from J, leaving 22 bases between. This CDR3 is 16 amino acids long. DNA of the CDR3: TGTGCCAGCAGCTTGGGGGCTTCCCTCCAAAAGCACGGGCAGTTCTTC. Translation gives CASSLGASLQKHGQFF.

This clonotype was seen at least ten times. The chain joins TRBV20-1 to TRBJ2-3; D unresolved. The CDR3 extends over 15 amino acids. Germline V lookup: CDR1 DFQATT, CDR2 SNEGSKA (reference sequence). The V and J ends lost 7 bases and 3 bases respectively, with 20 bases between them. In DNA form, the CDR3 reads TGCAGTGTTAATACGGTGTTCCTGGGGACAGATACGCAGTATTTT. Amino acids: CSVNTVFLGTDTQYF.

The chain recombines TRBV29-1 with TRBJ2-5; 12 positions match TRBD1. CDR3 size: 14 residues. The ends lost 7 bases at V and 4 bases at J; junction bases unmatched: 7. Per the germline V gene, CDR1 is SQVTM and CDR2 is ANQGSEA. The CDR3 spells CSARDRGQGETQYF. CDR3 DNA: TGCAGCGCCCGGGACAGGGGGCAGGGAGAGACCCAGTACTTC.

The rearrangement links TRBV12-3 or TRBV12-4 to TRBJ2-1; 11 bases are a match to TRBD2. The CDR3 totals 15 residues. Trimming removed 6 bases from V and 5 bases from J; junction bases left unmatched: 6. The CDR3: CASSQGLAVNNEQFF. Written as DNA, the CDR3 is TGTGCCAGCAGCCAGGGACTAGCGGTCAACAATGAGCAGTTCTTC.

The V gene is TRBV15, the J gene TRBJ2-6, with D unclear. Trimming took off 0 bases at V and 4 bases at J, with 10 bases between the two ends. CDR3 length: 16 amino acids. The V gene's germline CDR1 is LNHNV and CDR2 YYDKDF (reference sequence). The DNA of the CDR3 is TGTGCCACCAGCAGAGAACGCTCCGCCGGGGCCAACGTCCTGACTTTC. This codes for CATSRERSAGANVLTF.

This clonotype appeared a few times. V is TRBV3-1 and J is TRBJ2-7; 10 positions agree with TRBD2. The CDR3 contains 14 residues. V lost 4 bases, J lost 2 bases, and 2 bases stayed unmatched. CDR1 and CDR2 from the germline V gene are LGHDT and YNNKEL (reference sequence). CDR3: CASSPGLAPYEQYV. CDR3 nucleotide sequence: TGTGCCAGCAGCCCGGGACTAGCGCCCTACGAGCAGTACGTC.

Ten or more counts support this clonotype. The chain employs TRBV12-3 or TRBV12-4 and TRBJ2-2; D might be TRBD2 (6 bases). V lost 10 bases to trimming and J lost 7 bases, with 19 bases between them. This CDR3 is built from 14 residues. The CDR3 is CAKTRGAIGGELFF. CDR3 DNA sequence: TGTGCCAAAACTCGCGGGGCTATCGGCGGGGAGCTGTTTTTT.

Ten or more counts support this clonotype. The chain combines TRBV20-1 with TRBJ2-1, with 7 bases aligning to TRBD2. Trimming took 0 bases from V and 7 from J; bases not matched to a gene: 12. This CDR3 comprises 16 residues. Germline V lookup: CDR1 DFQATT, CDR2 SNEGSKA (reference sequence). The CDR3 DNA is TGCAGTGCTAGAGATTCCAGCGGCGGGAGCGTTAATGAGCAGTTCTTC. Its protein product is CSARDSSGGSVNEQFF.

This chain connects TRBV20-1 to TRBJ2-5, with 9 bases matching TRBD2. Per the germline V gene, CDR1 is DFQATT and CDR2 is SNEGSKA (reference sequence). With V trimmed by 4 bases and J by 2 bases, 2 bases remained unmatched. The CDR3 has 13 residues. In DNA, the CDR3 is TGCAGTGCTATGGCGGGAGGGCAAGAGACCCAGTACTTC. Translated, it gives CSAMAGGQETQYF.

This clonotype was recorded at least ten times. This chain connects TRBV12-3 or TRBV12-4 to TRBJ1-5, with D perhaps matching TRBD1 (6 bases). The CDR3 has 15 residues. The V end was cut by 6 bases, the J end by 10 bases, with 22 bases between. As DNA, the CDR3 is TGTGCCAGCAGCACCCAGAGGGGGGCGTTTTCTCCCCAGCATTTT. Its translation is CASSTQRGAFSPQHF.